These 8 T cell receptor beta chains originate from one sample sequenced in a study of cytomegalovirus exposure and HLA in healthy donors. PCR employed 60 Vbeta and 13 Jbeta primers. Sequencing was performed with immunoSEQ multiplex PCR; in TCRdb, only in-frame clones are kept and a portion is missing. The sample has under 200,000 clones, roughly 72% seen once; the top ten hold roughly 2.1%. Sample: PBMCs. Source of these receptors: a woman under 40 in good health and CMV-seropositive.

The chain joins TRBV2 to TRBJ2-5; D perhaps matches TRBD1 (6 bases). Per the germline V gene, CDR1 is SNHLY and CDR2 is FYNNEI. V gave up 6 bases and J gave up 2 bases, with 10 bases separating them. CDR3 length equals 13 residues. DNA of the CDR3: TGTGCCAGCAGACAGGGCATACAAGAGACCCAGTACTTC. It encodes CASRQGIQETQYF. Filled out from reference TRBV2 and TRBJ2-5, the complete variable domain reads EPEVTQTPSHQVTQMGQEVILRCVPISNHLYFYWYRQILGQKVEFLVSFYNNEISEKSEIFDDQFSVERPDGSNFTLKIRSTKLEDSAMYFCASRQGIQETQYFGPGTRLLVL.

The rearrangement joins TRBV10-3 to TRBJ2-5, with TRBD2 identical over 7 bases. The germline V gene encodes CDR1 ENHRY and CDR2 SYGVKD. Trimming removed 0 bases from V and 6 bases from J; junction bases left unmatched: 1. The CDR3 has 13 amino acids. Written as DNA, the CDR3 is TGTGCCATCAGTGAGTCGCGGGAGCAGACCCAGTACTTC. This sequence encodes CAISESREQTQYF.

The chain uses TRBV29-1 and TRBJ1-1; perhaps TRBD1 as D (6 bases). Germline CDR1 is SQVTM and CDR2 is ANQGSEA. The ends were cut back, 1 base at V and 3 bases at J, with 15 bases in the middle. The CDR3 runs to 15 residues. DNA of the CDR3: TGCAGCGTTGAAGCAATCGGCCAGGGGCACACTGAAGCTTTCTTT. Translated, it gives CSVEAIGQGHTEAFF.

The J gene is TRBJ1-5, the V gene TRBV27; 8 bases fit TRBD1. The junction had 5 bases not matched to a gene; V was cut back by 3 bases and J by 7 bases. CDR1 and CDR2 from the germline V gene are MNHEY and SMNVEV (reference sequence). There are 14 residues in the CDR3. CDR3 protein: CASSLTGAGQPQHF. In DNA, the CDR3 is TGTGCCAGCAGTTTGACAGGGGCGGGGCAGCCCCAGCATTTT.

The chain couples TRBV6-6 to TRBJ1-5, with a tentative D call TRBD1 (6 bases). The CDR3 is made up of 16 amino acids. The germline V and J ends were trimmed by 1 base and 1 base, with 11 bases remaining between them. The germline V gene has CDR1 MNHNY and CDR2 SVGAGI (reference sequence). The DNA of the CDR3 is TGTGCCAGCAGTTACTTTGGGGGGGCCAGCAATCAGCCCCAGCATTTT. Amino acid sequence: CASSYFGGASNQPQHF.

The J gene is TRBJ2-3, the V gene TRBV10-1; D might be TRBD1 (5 bases). The CDR3 covers 14 residues. From germline, CDR1 is WNHNN and CDR2 SYGVQD (reference sequence). Trimming pared 4 bases from V and 0 bases from J, leaving 8 bases between. In DNA, the CDR3 is TGCGCCAGCAGTGCGGACATTAGCACAGATACGCAGTATTTT. Protein: CASSADISTDTQYF.

The V gene is TRBV5-6, the J gene TRBJ2-1; D gene unclear. Trimming took 4 bases from V and 7 from J, leaving 12 bases between them. Per germline, CDR1 SGHDT and CDR2 YYEEEE. CDR3 length equals 13 residues. The CDR3 region is CASSPWAGNEQFF. CDR3 in DNA: TGTGCCAGCAGCCCTTGGGCTGGGAATGAGCAGTTCTTC.

The chain uses TRBV19 and TRBJ1-1, with 10 bases that match TRBD1. The CDR3 consists of 16 residues. Germline CDR1 LNHDA, CDR2 SQIVND (reference sequence). V shed 1 base, J shed 6 bases, and the junction held 8 bases outside the gene matches. The DNA for the CDR3 is TGTGCCAGTAGTATAGCAGGGGGACAGGGGACCGCTGAAGCTTTCTTT. The encoded protein is CASSIAGGQGTAEAFF. Full variable domain (remainder filled in from reference TRBV19 and TRBJ1-1): DGGITQSPKYLFRKEGQNVTLSCEQNLNHDAMYWYRQDPGQGLRLIYYSQIVNDFQKGDIAEGYSVSREKKESFPLTVTSAQKNPTAFYLCASSIAGGQGTAEAFFGQGTRLTVV.